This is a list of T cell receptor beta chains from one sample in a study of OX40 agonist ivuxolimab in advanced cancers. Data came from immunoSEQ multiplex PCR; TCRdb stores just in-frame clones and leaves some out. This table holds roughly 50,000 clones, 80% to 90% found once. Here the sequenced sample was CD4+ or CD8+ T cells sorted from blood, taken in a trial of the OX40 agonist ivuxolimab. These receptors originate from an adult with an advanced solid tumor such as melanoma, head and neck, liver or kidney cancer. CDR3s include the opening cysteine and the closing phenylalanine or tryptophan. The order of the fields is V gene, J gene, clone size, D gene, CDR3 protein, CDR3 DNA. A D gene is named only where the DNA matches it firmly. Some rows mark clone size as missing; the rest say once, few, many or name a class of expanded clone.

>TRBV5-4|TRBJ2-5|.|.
CASSLPRETQYF
TGTGCCAGCAGCTTACCTAGGGAGACCCAGTACTTC
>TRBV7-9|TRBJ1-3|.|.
CASSRQGGGNTIYF
TGTGCCAGCAGCCGTCAGGGAGGAGGAAACACCATATATTTT
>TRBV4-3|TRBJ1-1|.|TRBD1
CASSQNRDREAFF
TGCGCCAGCAGCCAAAACCGGGACAGGGAGGCTTTCTTT
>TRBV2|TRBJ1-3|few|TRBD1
CASSNRGGGNTIYF
TGTGCCAGCAGTAACAGGGGAGGCGGAAACACCATATATTTT
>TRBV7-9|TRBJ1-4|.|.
CASTDWGDNEKLFF
TGTGCCAGCACGGATTGGGGAGATAATGAAAAACTGTTTTTT
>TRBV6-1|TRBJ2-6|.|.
CASSVVPWEQSRANVLTF
TGTGCCAGCAGTGTAGTACCGTGGGAACAAAGTCGGGCCAACGTCCTGACTTTC
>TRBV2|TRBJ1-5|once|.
CASRGTRGSNQPQHF
TGTGCCAGCAGGGGGACTCGGGGTAGCAATCAGCCCCAGCATTTT
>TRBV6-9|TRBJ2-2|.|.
CASSYALTAGELFF
TGTGCCAGCAGTTACGCCCTCACAGCCGGGGAGCTGTTTTTT
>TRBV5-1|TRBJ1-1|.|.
CASSEGQPHGTEAFF
TGCGCCAGCAGCGAAGGACAGCCTCATGGAACTGAAGCTTTCTTT
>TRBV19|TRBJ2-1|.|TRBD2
CASSLGLADYNEQFF
TGTGCCAGTAGTTTGGGACTAGCGGATTACAATGAGCAGTTCTTC
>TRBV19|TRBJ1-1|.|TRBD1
CASIGNTGQGAYEAFF
TGTGCCAGTATAGGGAATACGGGACAGGGGGCTTATGAAGCTTTCTTT
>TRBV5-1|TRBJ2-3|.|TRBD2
CASSLSGTSTDTQYF
TGCGCCAGCAGCTTGAGCGGGACTAGCACAGATACGCAGTATTTT
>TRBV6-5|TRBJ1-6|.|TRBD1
CASSYSQGASSPLHF
TGTGCCAGCAGTTACTCGCAGGGGGCGAGTTCACCCCTCCACTTT
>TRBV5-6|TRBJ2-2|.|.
CASSLVTAGELFF
TGTGCCAGCAGCTTGGTGACGGCCGGGGAGCTGTTTTTT
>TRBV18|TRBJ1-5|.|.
CASSLNRGAEQPQHF
TGTGCCAGCTCACTTAACCGGGGGGCGGAACAGCCCCAGCATTTT
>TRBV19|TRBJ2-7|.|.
CASSIGDPAYYEQYF
TGTGCCAGTAGTATCGGCGATCCCGCTTACTACGAGCAGTACTTC
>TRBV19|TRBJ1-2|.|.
CASSITRVGYTF
TGTGCCAGTAGTATCACCAGGGTCGGCTACACCTTC
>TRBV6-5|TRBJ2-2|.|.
CASSYGVGTGELFF
TGTGCCAGCAGTTACGGGGTCGGGACCGGGGAGCTGTTTTTT
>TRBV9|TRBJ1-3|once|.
CASSVAYGGGGNTIYF
TGTGCCAGCAGCGTAGCGTATGGGGGCGGTGGAAACACCATATATTTT
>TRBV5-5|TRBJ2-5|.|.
CASSSNLLSRETQYF
TGTGCCAGCAGCTCTAATCTTCTTAGTCGAGAGACCCAGTACTTC
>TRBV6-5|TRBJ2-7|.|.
CASRGGGYEQYF
TGTGCCAGCCGGGGTGGGGGCTACGAGCAGTACTTC
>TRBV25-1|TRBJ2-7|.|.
CASSQGGGSQYEQYF
TGTGCCAGCAGTCAGGGTGGGGGATCGCAATACGAGCAGTACTTC
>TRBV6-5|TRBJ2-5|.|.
CASSSAGPKETQYF
TGTGCCAGCAGTTCGGCCGGGCCCAAAGAGACCCAGTACTTC
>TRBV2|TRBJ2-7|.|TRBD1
CASTPTGVYEQYF
TGTGCCAGCACTCCGACAGGGGTATACGAGCAGTACTTC
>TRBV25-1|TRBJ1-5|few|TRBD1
CASRQGSNQPQHF
TGTGCCAGCAGACAGGGGAGCAATCAGCCCCAGCATTTT
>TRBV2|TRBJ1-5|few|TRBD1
CASSEGQVGNQPQHF
TGTGCCAGCAGTGAGGGACAGGTAGGGAATCAGCCCCAGCATTTT
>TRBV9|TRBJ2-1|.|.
CASSAAAVGSYNEQFF
TGTGCCAGCAGCGCGGCTGCCGTAGGCTCCTACAATGAGCAGTTCTTC
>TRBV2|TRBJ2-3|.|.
CASSERADAQYF
TGTGCCAGCAGTGAGAGGGCCGATGCGCAGTATTTT
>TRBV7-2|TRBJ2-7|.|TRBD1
CASSFTPGQGIEQYF
TGTGCCAGCAGCTTTACCCCGGGACAGGGCATCGAGCAGTACTTC
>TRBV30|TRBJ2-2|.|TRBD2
CAWSVLTSGRGARELFF
TGTGCCTGGAGTGTACTGACTAGCGGGAGGGGGGCGCGGGAGCTGTTTTTT
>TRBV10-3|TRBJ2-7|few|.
CAISGGAARTYEQYF
TGTGCCATCAGTGGAGGGGCGGCGCGAACCTACGAGCAGTACTTC
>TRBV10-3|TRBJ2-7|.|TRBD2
CAISETKRESSYEQYF
TGTGCCATCAGTGAGACAAAGCGGGAGAGCTCCTACGAGCAGTACTTC
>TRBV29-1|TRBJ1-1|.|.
CSVGPGSDPTEAFF
TGCAGCGTTGGTCCAGGGAGCGACCCCACTGAAGCTTTCTTT